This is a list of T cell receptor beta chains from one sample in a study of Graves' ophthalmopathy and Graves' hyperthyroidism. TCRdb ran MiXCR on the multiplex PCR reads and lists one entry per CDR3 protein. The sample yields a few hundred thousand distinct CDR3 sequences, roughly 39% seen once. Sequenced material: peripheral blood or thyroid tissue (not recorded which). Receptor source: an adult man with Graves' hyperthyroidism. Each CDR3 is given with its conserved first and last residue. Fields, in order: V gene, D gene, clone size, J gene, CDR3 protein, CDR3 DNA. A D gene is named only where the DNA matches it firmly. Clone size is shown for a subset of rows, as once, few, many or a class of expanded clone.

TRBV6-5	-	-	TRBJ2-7	CASSYRLPGTYEQYF	TGTGCCAGCAGTTATAGGCTCCCGGGCACCTACGAGCAGTACTTC
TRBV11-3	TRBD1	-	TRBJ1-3	CASSLAQGAGGNTIYF	TGTGCCAGCAGCTTAGCACAGGGGGCTGGTGGAAACACCATATATTTT
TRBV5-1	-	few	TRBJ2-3	CASSLRAQGSDTQYF	TGCGCCAGCAGCTTGAGGGCGCAAGGGTCGGATACGCAGTATTTT
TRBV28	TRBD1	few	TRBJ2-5	CASSPDRDRYGTQYF	TGTGCCAGCTCCCCTGACAGGGATCGGTACGGGACCCAGTACTTC
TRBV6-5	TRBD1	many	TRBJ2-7	CASSGTGKNEQYF	TGTGCCAGCAGCGGGACAGGGAAAAACGAGCAGTACTTC
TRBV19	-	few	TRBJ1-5	CASSISRVNQPQHF	TGTGCCAGTAGTATCTCTCGAGTCAACCAGCCCCAGCATTTT
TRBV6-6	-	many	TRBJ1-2	CASSYSKQAADGYTF	TGTGCCAGCAGTTACTCGAAACAGGCGGCGGATGGCTACACCTTC
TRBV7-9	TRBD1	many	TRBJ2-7	CASSLVGTGDPYEQYF	TGTGCCAGCAGCTTAGTCGGGACAGGGGATCCCTACGAGCAGTACTTC
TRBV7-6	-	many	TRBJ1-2	CASSWRTAEGYTF	TGTGCCAGCAGCTGGAGGACCGCTGAGGGCTACACCTTC
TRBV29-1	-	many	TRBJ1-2	CSVAGAAANYGYTF	TGCAGCGTTGCCGGGGCGGCGGCAAACTATGGCTACACCTTC
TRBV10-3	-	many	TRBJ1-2	CATLSVRGLNYGYTF	TGTGCCACCCTTTCTGTTCGGGGGCTGAACTATGGCTACACCTTC
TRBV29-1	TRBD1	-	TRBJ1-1	CSEGQGTGTEAFF	TGCAGCGAAGGGCAAGGGACAGGGACTGAAGCTTTCTTT
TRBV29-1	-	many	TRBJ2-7	CSVWIFYEQYF	TGCAGCGTGTGGATTTTCTACGAGCAGTACTTC
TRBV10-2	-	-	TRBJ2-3	CASDSGEGADTQYF	TGCGCCAGCGATAGCGGAGAAGGGGCAGATACGCAGTATTTT
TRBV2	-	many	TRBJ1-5	CASSDGRGGDQPQHF	TGTGCCAGCAGTGATGGCCGGGGGGGGGATCAGCCCCAGCATTTT
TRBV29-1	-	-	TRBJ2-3	CSVGGRGNTDTQYF	TGCAGCGTGGGGGGGCGGGGGAACACAGATACGCAGTATTTT
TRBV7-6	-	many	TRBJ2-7	CASSLEGRLYEQYF	TGTGCCAGCAGCTTAGAGGGGCGCCTCTACGAGCAGTACTTC
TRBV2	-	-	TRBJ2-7	CAGTRRGYGEQYF	TGTGCCGGCACCCGACGGGGGTACGGAGAGCAGTACTTC
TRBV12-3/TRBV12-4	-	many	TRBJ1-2	CASSEGVYYGYTF	TGTGCCAGCAGTGAGGGGGTCTACTATGGCTACACCTTC
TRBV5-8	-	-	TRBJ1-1	CASSFRQSNTEAFF	TGTGCCAGCAGCTTCAGACAGTCGAACACTGAAGCTTTCTTT
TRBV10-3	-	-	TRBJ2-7	CAISVDSSYEQYF	TGTGCCATCAGTGTGGACAGCTCCTACGAGCAGTACTTC
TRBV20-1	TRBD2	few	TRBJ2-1	CSVLAGADDEQFF	TGCAGCGTTCTAGCGGGAGCCGACGATGAGCAGTTCTTC
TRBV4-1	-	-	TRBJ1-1	CASSQERTEAFF	TGCGCCAGCAGCCAAGAGAGGACTGAAGCTTTCTTT
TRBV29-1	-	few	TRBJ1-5	CSVGQSNQPQHF	TGCAGCGTAGGACAGAGCAATCAGCCCCAGCATTTT